Listed below are T cell receptor beta chains from one sample, sequenced in a study of blood T cells in healthy people across ages. TCRdb analysed the 5' RACE reads with MiXCR anew, one entry per CDR3 protein. Of around 800,000 distinct CDR3 sequences in the sample, 46% are singletons; the top ten hold around a sixth. Sequencing input: blood. The source of these receptors is a man of 80 years or more in good health. The CDR3 runs from the conserved cysteine through the conserved F or W. A D gene is named only where the DNA matches it firmly. Clone size is not always given. Where it is, it says once, few, many or a class for expanded clones.

V gene	J gene	clone size	D gene	CDR3 protein	CDR3 DNA
TRBV25-1	TRBJ2-1	few	TRBD1	CASGTQGLSYNEQFF	TGTGCCAGCGGGACACAGGGGCTTTCCTACAATGAGCAGTTCTTC
TRBV21-1	TRBJ2-1	-	-	CASSRGEETTYNEQFF	TGTGCCAGCAGCAGAGGGGAGGAGACAACCTACAATGAGCAGTTCTTC
TRBV6-1	TRBJ1-5	-	TRBD1	CASSARQGDPSTQPQHF	TGTGCCAGCAGCGCAAGACAGGGGGATCCGTCAACCCAGCCCCAGCATTTT
TRBV7-9	TRBJ1-2	-	-	CASSLDTGSGYTF	TGTGCCAGCAGCCTCGATACAGGGAGTGGCTACACCTTC
TRBV29-1	TRBJ1-1	-	-	CSVVKVEGLGTEAFF	TGCAGCGTTGTCAAGGTTGAGGGGTTAGGTACTGAAGCTTTCTTT
TRBV28	TRBJ2-7	-	-	CASSQLAVREQYF	TGTGCCAGCAGTCAACTAGCAGTCAGAGAGCAGTACTTC
TRBV7-8	TRBJ2-3	few	TRBD2	CASSYGLAGTTDTQYF	TGTGCCAGCAGCTACGGACTAGCGGGGACCACAGATACGCAGTATTTT
TRBV7-6	TRBJ1-1	few	-	CASSLASGHTEAFF	TGTGCCAGCAGCTTAGCGTCTGGGCACACTGAAGCTTTCTTT
TRBV3-1	TRBJ2-7	-	-	CASSLLLGFEQYF	TGTGCCAGCAGCCTCCTACTCGGGTTCGAGCAGTACTTC
TRBV6-2/TRBV6-3	TRBJ2-1	-	TRBD2	CASSYRLANNEQFF	TGTGCCAGCAGTTATCGACTAGCGAACAATGAGCAGTTCTTC
TRBV7-2	TRBJ2-3	many	-	CASSLGGSGDTQYF	TGTGCCAGCAGCTTAGGGGGTAGCGGTGATACGCAGTATTTT
TRBV5-1	TRBJ1-5	-	-	CASSLAGEGSNQPQHF	TGCGCCAGCAGCTTGGCCGGGGAGGGTAGCAATCAGCCCCAGCATTTT
TRBV20-1	TRBJ1-6	few	TRBD1	CSARRQGKSPLHF	TGCAGTGCTAGACGACAGGGGAAGTCACCCCTCCACTTT
TRBV5-1	TRBJ1-1	few	TRBD1	CASSSRTGGANTEAFF	TGCGCCAGCAGCAGCCGGACAGGGGGGGCGAACACTGAAGCTTTCTTT
TRBV5-1	TRBJ2-6	few	-	CASSLDGTGANVLTF	TGCGCCAGCAGCTTAGACGGTACTGGGGCCAACGTCCTGACTTTC
TRBV10-3	TRBJ2-3	-	-	CAISAVGLITDTQYF	TGTGCCATCAGTGCAGTTGGACTTATTACAGATACGCAGTATTTT
TRBV10-3	TRBJ2-1	-	-	CAISEATGAGGNEQFF	TGTGCCATCAGTGAGGCCACAGGGGCGGGAGGCAATGAGCAGTTCTTC
TRBV7-3	TRBJ1-1	few	-	CASSLNEGTEAFF	TGTGCCAGCAGCTTAAATGAGGGAACTGAAGCTTTCTTT
TRBV5-5	TRBJ1-6	-	TRBD1	CASSFGQGTSPLHF	TGTGCCAGCAGCTTCGGACAGGGGACTTCACCCCTCCACTTT
TRBV5-6	TRBJ2-2	-	TRBD2	CASSPLTSGRGTGELFF	TGTGCCAGCAGCCCATTAACTAGCGGGAGAGGGACCGGGGAGCTGTTTTTT
TRBV30	TRBJ1-2	-	-	CAWSVLFGGYTF	TGTGCCTGGAGTGTATTGTTCGGCGGCTACACCTTC
TRBV11-3	TRBJ2-1	-	-	CASSFSRGVNEQFF	TGTGCCAGCAGCTTCTCCAGGGGGGTCAATGAGCAGTTCTTC
TRBV6-5	TRBJ2-3	-	TRBD1	CASRPRDSTRGDTQYF	TGTGCCAGCAGACCCCGGGACAGCACCCGTGGAGATACGCAGTATTTT
TRBV7-2	TRBJ2-7	few	TRBD1	CASSWDRFYEQYF	TGTGCCAGCAGCTGGGACAGATTTTACGAGCAGTACTTC
TRBV10-3	TRBJ2-5	-	-	CAISEQTEETQYF	TGTGCCATCAGTGAACAGACTGAAGAGACCCAGTACTTC
TRBV19	TRBJ1-2	few	-	CASSILGDRHGYTF	TGTGCCAGTAGTATACTGGGGGACCGTCACGGCTACACCTTC
TRBV7-3	TRBJ2-1	-	-	CASSLNGGNYNEQFF	TGTGCCAGCAGCTTAAACGGCGGTAACTACAATGAGCAGTTCTTC
TRBV11-3	TRBJ2-1	few	-	CASSQNRDSEQFF	TGTGCCAGCAGCCAAAACCGGGACTCTGAGCAGTTCTTC
TRBV20-1	TRBJ2-1	-	-	CSTRVAEREWVQFF	TGCAGTACTAGAGTTGCGGAGCGCGAATGGGTCCAGTTCTTC
TRBV6-2/TRBV6-3	TRBJ2-4	few	TRBD2	CASSYDGGFKNIQYF	TGTGCCAGCAGTTACGACGGGGGGTTCAAAAACATTCAGTACTTC
TRBV12-3/TRBV12-4	TRBJ1-4	once	TRBD1	CASSSDRAWEKLFF	TGTGCCAGCAGTTCGGACAGGGCTTGGGAAAAACTGTTTTTT
TRBV20-1	TRBJ2-7	few	-	CSAFYRGYEQYF	TGCAGTGCTTTTTACCGGGGCTACGAGCAGTACTTC
TRBV28	TRBJ1-5	few	-	CASSLLQGRRNQPQHF	TGTGCCAGCAGTTTACTGCAGGGACGTCGCAATCAGCCCCAGCATTTT